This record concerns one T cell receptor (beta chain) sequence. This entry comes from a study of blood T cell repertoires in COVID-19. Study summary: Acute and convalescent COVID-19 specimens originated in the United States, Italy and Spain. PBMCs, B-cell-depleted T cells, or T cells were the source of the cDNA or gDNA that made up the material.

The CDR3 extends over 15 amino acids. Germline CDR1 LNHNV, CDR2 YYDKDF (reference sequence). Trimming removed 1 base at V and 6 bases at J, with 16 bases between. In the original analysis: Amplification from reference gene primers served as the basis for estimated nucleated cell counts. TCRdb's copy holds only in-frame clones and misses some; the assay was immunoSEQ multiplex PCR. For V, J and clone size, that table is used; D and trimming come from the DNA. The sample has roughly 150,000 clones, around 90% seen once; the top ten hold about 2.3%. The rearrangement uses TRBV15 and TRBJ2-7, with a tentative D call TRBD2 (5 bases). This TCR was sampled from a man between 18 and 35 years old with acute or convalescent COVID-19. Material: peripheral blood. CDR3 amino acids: CATSRGLNPTSEQYF. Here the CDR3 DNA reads TGTGCCACCAGCAGAGGGCTTAACCCTACTAGCGAGCAGTACTTC.